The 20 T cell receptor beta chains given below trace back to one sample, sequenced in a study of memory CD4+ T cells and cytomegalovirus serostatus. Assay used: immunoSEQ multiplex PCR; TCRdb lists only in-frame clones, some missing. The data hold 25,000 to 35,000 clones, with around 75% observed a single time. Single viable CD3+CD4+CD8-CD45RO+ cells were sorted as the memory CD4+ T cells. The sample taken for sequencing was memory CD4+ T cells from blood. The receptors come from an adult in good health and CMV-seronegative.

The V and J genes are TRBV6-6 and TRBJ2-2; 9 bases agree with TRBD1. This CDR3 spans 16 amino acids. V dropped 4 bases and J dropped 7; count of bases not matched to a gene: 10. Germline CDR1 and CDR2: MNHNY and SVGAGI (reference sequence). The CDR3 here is CASSFRTGDYGGELFF. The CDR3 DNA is TGTGCCAGCAGTTTTAGGACAGGGGATTATGGCGGGGAGCTGTTTTTT.

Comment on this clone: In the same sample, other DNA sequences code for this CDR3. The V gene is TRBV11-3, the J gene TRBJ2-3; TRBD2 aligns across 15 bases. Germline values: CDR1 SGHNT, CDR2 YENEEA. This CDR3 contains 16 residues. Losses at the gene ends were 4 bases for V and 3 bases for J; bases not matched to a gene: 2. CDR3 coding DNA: TGTGCCAGCAGCTCCGGGACTAGCGGGAGGACAGATACGCAGTATTTT. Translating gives CASSSGTSGRTDTQYF.

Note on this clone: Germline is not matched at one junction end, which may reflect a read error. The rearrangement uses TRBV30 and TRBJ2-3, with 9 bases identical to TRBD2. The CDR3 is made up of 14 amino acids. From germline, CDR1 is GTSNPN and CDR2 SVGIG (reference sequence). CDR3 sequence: CAQKRGESTDTQYF. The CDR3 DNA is TGCGCTCAAAAGCGGGGGGAAAGCACAGATACGCAGTATTTT.

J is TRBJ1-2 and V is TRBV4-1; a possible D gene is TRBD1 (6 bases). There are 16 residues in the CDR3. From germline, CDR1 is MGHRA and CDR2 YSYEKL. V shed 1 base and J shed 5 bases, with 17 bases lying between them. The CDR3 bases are TGCGCCAGCAGCCAAGCCCCGATAGGGGGAGGGTATGGCTACACCTTC. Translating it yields CASSQAPIGGGYGYTF.

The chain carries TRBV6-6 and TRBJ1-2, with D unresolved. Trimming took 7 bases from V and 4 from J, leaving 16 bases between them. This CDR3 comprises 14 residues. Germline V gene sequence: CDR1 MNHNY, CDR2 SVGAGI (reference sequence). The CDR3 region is CASTPSGDSYGYTF. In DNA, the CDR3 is TGTGCCAGCACCCCCAGCGGGGATAGCTATGGCTACACCTTC.

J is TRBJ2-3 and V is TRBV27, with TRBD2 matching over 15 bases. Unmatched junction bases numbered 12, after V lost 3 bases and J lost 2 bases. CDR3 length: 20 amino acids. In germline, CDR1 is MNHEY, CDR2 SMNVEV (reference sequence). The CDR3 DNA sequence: TGTGCCAGCAGTTTTCCCGGACTAGCGGGGGGGCCAATTTACACAGATACGCAGTATTTT. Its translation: CASSFPGLAGGPIYTDTQYF.

DNA for the CDR3: TGTGCCAGCAGGGCTTACAGGGGGCAGGACACTGAAGCTTTCTTT. Encoded protein: CASRAYRGQDTEAFF. V usage is TRBV6-5 and J usage is TRBJ1-1, with TRBD1 matching 9 bases. From germline, CDR1 is MNHEY and CDR2 SVGAGI. The CDR3 extends over 15 amino acids. The V and J ends lost 6 bases and 3 bases, in that order; junction bases with no gene match: 8.

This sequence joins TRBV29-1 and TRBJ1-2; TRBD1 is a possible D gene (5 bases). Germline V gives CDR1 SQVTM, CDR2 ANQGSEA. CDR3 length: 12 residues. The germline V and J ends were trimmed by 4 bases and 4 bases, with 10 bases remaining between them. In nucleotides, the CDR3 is TGCAGCGTTGCGGGGGTCGCCTATGGCTACACCTTC. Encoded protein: CSVAGVAYGYTF.

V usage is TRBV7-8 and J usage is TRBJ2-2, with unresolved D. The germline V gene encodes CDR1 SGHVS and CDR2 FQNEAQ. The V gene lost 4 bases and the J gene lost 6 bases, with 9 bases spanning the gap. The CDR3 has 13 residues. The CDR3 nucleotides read TGTGCCAGCAGCTGGGCTAGGTCCGGGGAGCTGTTTTTT. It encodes CASSWARSGELFF. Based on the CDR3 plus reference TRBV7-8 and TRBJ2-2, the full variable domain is GAGVSQSPRYKVAKRGQDVALRCDPISGHVSLFWYQQALGQGPEFLTYFQNEAQLDKSGLPSDRFFAERPEGSVSTLKIQRTQQEDSAVYLCASSWARSGELFFGEGSRLTVL.

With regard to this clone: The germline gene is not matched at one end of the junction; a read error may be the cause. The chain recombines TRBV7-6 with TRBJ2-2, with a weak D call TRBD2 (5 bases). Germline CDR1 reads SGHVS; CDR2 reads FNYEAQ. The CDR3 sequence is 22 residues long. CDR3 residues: CASSPIWTPPEGRKKNPGELFF. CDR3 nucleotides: TGTGCCAGCAGCCCGATCTGGACTCCCCCTGAGGGCCGGAAAAAGAACCCCGGGGAGCTGTTTTTT.

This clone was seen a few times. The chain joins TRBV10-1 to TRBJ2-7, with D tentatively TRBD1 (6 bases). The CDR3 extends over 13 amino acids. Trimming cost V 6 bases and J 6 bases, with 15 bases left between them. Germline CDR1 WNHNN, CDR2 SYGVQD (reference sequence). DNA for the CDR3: TGCGCCAGCAGGGGTAACAGGGAAGGCGAGCAGTACTTC. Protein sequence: CASRGNREGEQYF.

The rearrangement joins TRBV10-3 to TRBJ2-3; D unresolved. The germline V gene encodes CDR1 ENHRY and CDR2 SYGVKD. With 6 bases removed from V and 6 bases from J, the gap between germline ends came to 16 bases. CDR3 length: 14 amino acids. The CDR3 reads CAISLRGPLDTQYF. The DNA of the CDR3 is TGTGCCATCAGCCTAAGAGGACCACTGGATACGCAGTATTTT.

CDR3 protein: CASSLDRANQPQHF. The CDR3 DNA reads TGTGCCAGCAGCCTCGACAGGGCGAATCAGCCCCAGCATTTT. The gene calls are TRBV6-6 and TRBJ1-5, with TRBD1 matching over 7 bases. The CDR3 covers 14 residues. In germline, CDR1 is MNHNY, CDR2 SVGAGI (reference sequence). Trimming at V came to 6 bases and at J to 4 bases, leaving 6 bases not matched to a gene.

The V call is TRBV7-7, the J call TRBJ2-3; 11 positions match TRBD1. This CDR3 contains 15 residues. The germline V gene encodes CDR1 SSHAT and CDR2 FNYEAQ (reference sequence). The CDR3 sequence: CASQRTGGLTDTQYF. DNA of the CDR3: TGTGCTAGCCAGAGGACAGGGGGCTTAACAGATACGCAGTATTTT.

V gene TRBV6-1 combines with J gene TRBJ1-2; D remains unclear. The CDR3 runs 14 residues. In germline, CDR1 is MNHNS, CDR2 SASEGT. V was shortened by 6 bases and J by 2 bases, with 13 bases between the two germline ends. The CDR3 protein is CASRRNQLNYGYTF. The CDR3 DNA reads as TGTGCCAGCAGGAGAAACCAGCTAAACTATGGCTACACCTTC.

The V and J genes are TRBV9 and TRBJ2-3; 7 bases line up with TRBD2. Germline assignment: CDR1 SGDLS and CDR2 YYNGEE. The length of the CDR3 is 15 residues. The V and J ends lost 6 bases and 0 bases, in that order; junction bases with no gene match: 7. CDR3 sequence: CASKHSGASTDTQYF. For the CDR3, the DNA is TGTGCCAGCAAACACAGCGGGGCGAGCACAGATACGCAGTATTTT. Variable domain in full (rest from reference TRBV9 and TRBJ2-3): DSGVTQTPKHLITATGQRVTLRCSPRSGDLSVYWYQQSLDQGLQFLIQYYNGEERAKGNILERFSAQQFPDLHSELNLSSLELGDSALYFCASKHSGASTDTQYFGPGTRLTVL.

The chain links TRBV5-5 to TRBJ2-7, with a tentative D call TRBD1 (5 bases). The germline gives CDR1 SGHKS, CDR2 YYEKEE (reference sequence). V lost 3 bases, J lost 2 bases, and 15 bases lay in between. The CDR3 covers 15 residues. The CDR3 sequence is CASSSQGWKTYEQYF. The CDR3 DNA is TGTGCCAGCAGCTCTCAGGGTTGGAAAACCTACGAGCAGTACTTC.

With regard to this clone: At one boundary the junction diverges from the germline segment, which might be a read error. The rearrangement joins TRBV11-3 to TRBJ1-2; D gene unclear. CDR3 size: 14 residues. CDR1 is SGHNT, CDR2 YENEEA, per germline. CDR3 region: CASSPGLEGSRIHF. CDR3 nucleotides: TGTGCCAGCAGCCCTGGGTTAGAAGGCTCCCGGATTCATTTC.

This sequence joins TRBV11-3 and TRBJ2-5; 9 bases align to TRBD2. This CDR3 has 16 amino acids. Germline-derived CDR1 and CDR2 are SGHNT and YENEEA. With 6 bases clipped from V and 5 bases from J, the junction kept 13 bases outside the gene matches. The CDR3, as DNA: TGTGCCAGCAGTTTGCGCATGCGGGGGGGCCTGGAGACCCAGTACTTC. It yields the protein CASSLRMRGGLETQYF.

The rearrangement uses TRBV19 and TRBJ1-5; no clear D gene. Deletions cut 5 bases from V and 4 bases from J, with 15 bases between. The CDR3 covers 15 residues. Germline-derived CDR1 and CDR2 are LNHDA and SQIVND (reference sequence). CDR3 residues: CASSPLARTNQPQHF. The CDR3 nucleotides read TGTGCCAGTAGTCCCCTCGCAAGGACGAATCAGCCCCAGCATTTT.